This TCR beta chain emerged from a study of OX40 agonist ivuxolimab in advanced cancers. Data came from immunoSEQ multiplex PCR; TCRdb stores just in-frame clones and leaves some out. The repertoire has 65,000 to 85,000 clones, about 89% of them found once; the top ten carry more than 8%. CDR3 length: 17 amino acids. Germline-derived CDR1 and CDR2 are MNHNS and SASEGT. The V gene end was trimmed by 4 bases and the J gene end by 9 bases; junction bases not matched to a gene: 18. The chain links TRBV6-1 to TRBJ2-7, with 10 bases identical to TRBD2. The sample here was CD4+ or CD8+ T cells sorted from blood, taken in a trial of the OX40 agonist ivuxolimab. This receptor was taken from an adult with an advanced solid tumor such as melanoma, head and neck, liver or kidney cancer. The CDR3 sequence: CASSGASGSATLRGQYF. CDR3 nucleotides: TGTGCCAGCAGTGGGGCTAGCGGGAGTGCCACCCTACGAGGGCAGTACTTC.